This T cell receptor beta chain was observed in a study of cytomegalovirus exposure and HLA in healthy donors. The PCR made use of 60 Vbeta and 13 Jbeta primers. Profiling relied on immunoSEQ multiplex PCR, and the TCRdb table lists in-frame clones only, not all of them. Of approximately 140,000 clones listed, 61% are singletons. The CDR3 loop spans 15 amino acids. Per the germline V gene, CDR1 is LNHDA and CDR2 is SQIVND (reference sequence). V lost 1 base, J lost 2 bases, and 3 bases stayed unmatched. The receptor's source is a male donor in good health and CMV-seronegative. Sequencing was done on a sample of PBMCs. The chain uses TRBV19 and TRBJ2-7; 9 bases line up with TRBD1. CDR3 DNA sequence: TGTGCCAGTAGTATAGGTGGACAGGGGACCTACGAGCAGTACTTC. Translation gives CASSIGGQGTYEQYF.